Reported below is one TCR beta chain. The data were obtained in a study of Graves' ophthalmopathy and Graves' hyperthyroidism. Study-wide background: No treatment had been given when peripheral blood was collected at initial diagnosis.

CDR1 and CDR2 from the germline V gene are MGHDK and SYGVNS. The CDR3 is 14 amino acids. Trimming at V came to 3 bases and at J to 4 bases, leaving 3 bases not matched to a gene. TCR beta CDR3 amplification used RNA transcripts. HTBI primers served in a first-round RT-PCR, which a second-round multiplex PCR followed. TCRdb itself ran the multiplex PCR reads through MiXCR, one entry per CDR3 protein. The data show hundreds of thousands of distinct CDR3 sequences, more than 40% seen once. Sequences were obtained from peripheral blood. The rearrangement uses TRBV25-1 and TRBJ2-5, with 9 bases matching TRBD2. This TCR was recovered from an adult man with Graves' ophthalmopathy. CDR3: CASSELAGVETQYF. The DNA for the CDR3 is TGTGCCAGCAGTGAGTTAGCGGGAGTAGAGACCCAGTACTTC.